One sample yielded the 20 T cell receptor beta chains listed below, sequenced in a study of T cells in Graves' hyperthyroidism and ophthalmopathy. TCR beta CDR3 regions were amplified from RNA transcripts. The study used the HTBI primer set for a first-round RT-PCR of the TCR CDR3. TCRdb redid the calling of the multiplex PCR reads with MiXCR, one entry per CDR3 protein. The profile shows about 720,000 distinct CDR3 sequences, around 17% of them singletons. Specimen: blood. Receptors originate from a man younger than 35 with Graves' hyperthyroidism.

At least ten counts were recorded for this clonotype. The genes are TRBV11-1 and TRBJ2-7; no definite D call. Trimming shortened V by 5 bases and J by 4 bases, and 3 bases separated the two germline ends. The CDR3 extends over 10 amino acids. From germline, CDR1 is SGHAT and CDR2 FQDESV (reference sequence). The CDR3 reads CASSPYEQYF. The CDR3 DNA reads as TGTGCCAGCAGCCCGTACGAGCAGTACTTC.

This clonotype was detected many times. V usage is TRBV29-1 and J usage is TRBJ1-2; 7 nucleotides align to TRBD1. The germline gives CDR1 SQVTM, CDR2 ANQGSEA. The length of the CDR3 is 12 residues. V lost 4 bases to trimming and J lost 4 bases; unmatched junction nucleotides: 3. DNA of the CDR3: TGCAGCGTTGGTACAGGGGTCTATGGCTACACCTTC. It specifies CSVGTGVYGYTF. Supplemented by reference TRBV29-1 and TRBJ1-2, the full variable domain reads SAVISQKPSRDICQRGTSLTIQCQVDSQVTMMFWYRQQPGQSLTLIATANQGSEATYESGFVIDKFPISRPNLTFSTLTVSNMSPEDSSIYLCSVGTGVYGYTFGSGTRLTVV.

V gene TRBV15 combines with J gene TRBJ2-7; TRBD2 aligns across 9 bases. The CDR3 is made up of 15 amino acids. J gave up 0 bases and V 3 bases, and 3 bases lay outside the gene matches. The germline V gene has CDR1 LNHNV and CDR2 YYDKDF (reference sequence). The CDR3 protein is CATSSGGRASYEQYF. As DNA, the CDR3 is TGTGCCACCAGCAGTGGCGGGAGGGCCTCCTACGAGCAGTACTTC.

This clonotype has just one count. The junction does not match germline at one end; this may be a read error. The genes are TRBV12-3 or TRBV12-4 and TRBJ1-1; 10 bases map to TRBD1. The CDR3 contains 15 residues. CDR3 region: CASSSTTGGITGAFF. The CDR3 DNA follows: TGTGCCAGCAGTTCTACGACAGGGGGCATCACTGGAGCTTTCTTT.

With regard to this clonotype: Its ends do not fully match the called genes, so a read error is possible. The chain uses TRBV12-3 or TRBV12-4 and TRBJ2-5; 8 nucleotides align to TRBD1. This CDR3 region has 15 residues. In nucleotides, the CDR3 is TGTGCCGGCAGCCCCGAGGGACAGGCGGGAGAGACCCAGTACTTC. As protein: CAGSPEGQAGETQYF.

V usage is TRBV28 and J usage is TRBJ2-3; D is undetermined. The length of the CDR3 is 12 residues. Deletions cut 7 bases from V and 2 bases from J, with 7 bases between. Germline CDR1 is MDHEN and CDR2 is SYDVKM. CDR3: CASNEFTDTQYF. The CDR3 coding sequence is TGTGCCAGCAACGAGTTCACAGATACGCAGTATTTT.

This clonotype occurred many times. V gene TRBV3-1 combines with J gene TRBJ1-1; the match to TRBD1 covers 7 bases. Germline V gives CDR1 LGHDT, CDR2 YNNKEL (reference sequence). The CDR3 spans 17 residues. Germline trimming cut 4 bases from V and 1 base from J; bases unmatched to any gene: 12. CDR3 sequence reads: CASSLGQVADENTEAFF. CDR3 nucleotide sequence: TGTGCCAGCAGCCTCGGACAGGTTGCCGACGAGAACACTGAAGCTTTCTTT.

This clonotype was seen many times. V usage is TRBV2 and J usage is TRBJ2-7; 9 bases match TRBD1. CDR3 size: 14 residues. Germline loops: CDR1 SNHLY, CDR2 FYNNEI. After removal of 5 bases from V and 3 bases from J, the junction contained 5 bases not matched to a gene. The CDR3 loop is CASSTGGGFYEQYF. CDR3 bases: TGTGCCAGCAGTACAGGGGGCGGATTCTACGAGCAGTACTTC. Full variable domain (missing parts from reference TRBV2 and TRBJ2-7): EPEVTQTPSHQVTQMGQEVILRCVPISNHLYFYWYRQILGQKVEFLVSFYNNEISEKSEIFDDQFSVERPDGSNFTLKIRSTKLEDSAMYFCASSTGGGFYEQYFGPGTRLTVT.

The chain joins TRBV5-6 to TRBJ2-7, with a possible D match to TRBD2 (5 bases). Trimming cost V 4 bases and J 2 bases, with 13 bases left between them. In germline, CDR1 is SGHDT, CDR2 YYEEEE. CDR3 length: 14 residues. This CDR3 is CASSGSGTAYEQYF. CDR3 nucleotides: TGTGCCAGCAGCGGAAGCGGTACAGCCTACGAGCAGTACTTC.

The V gene is TRBV7-3, the J gene TRBJ2-1; D remains ambiguous. In germline, CDR1 is SGHTA, CDR2 FQGTGA. Trimming stripped 1 base from V and 5 bases from J, with 12 bases between. The CDR3 loop spans 15 amino acids. The CDR3 region is CASSLSRLEHNEQFF. The CDR3 region has the DNA TGTGCCAGCAGCTTAAGTCGCCTAGAACACAATGAGCAGTTCTTC.

The chain joins TRBV9 to TRBJ1-2, with D possibly being TRBD1 (5 bases). This CDR3 is built from 13 residues. With 3 bases removed from V and 7 bases from J, the gap between germline ends came to 13 bases. Germline-derived CDR1 and CDR2 are SGDLS and YYNGEE. The CDR3 is CASSGYSGPGYTF. CDR3 nucleotide sequence: TGTGCCAGCAGCGGATACTCGGGACCTGGCTACACCTTC. Full variable domain (missing parts from reference TRBV9 and TRBJ1-2): DSGVTQTPKHLITATGQRVTLRCSPRSGDLSVYWYQQSLDQGLQFLIQYYNGEERAKGNILERFSAQQFPDLHSELNLSSLELGDSALYFCASSGYSGPGYTFGSGTRLTVV.

This clonotype was seen repeatedly, ten times or more. This chain joins TRBV6-1 and TRBJ2-3; TRBD1 matches 7 bases. In germline, CDR1 is MNHNS, CDR2 SASEGT. J gave up 0 bases and V 6 bases, and 3 bases lay outside the gene matches. This CDR3 has 14 amino acids. The chain's CDR3 is CASRGGRSTDTQYF. The CDR3 DNA sequence: TGTGCCAGCAGAGGGGGCAGGAGCACAGATACGCAGTATTTT.

The rearrangement joins TRBV19 to TRBJ2-1; 9 bases are a match to TRBD1. V lost 3 bases to trimming and J lost 6 bases; unmatched junction nucleotides: 6. The germline CDR1 and CDR2 sequences are LNHDA and SQIVND (reference sequence). The CDR3 covers 15 residues. As DNA, the CDR3 is TGTGCCAGTAGTATCCCGGGACAGGGTCTCAATGAGCAGTTCTTC. Protein product: CASSIPGQGLNEQFF.

This clonotype was detected ten times or more. The V call is TRBV12-5, the J call TRBJ2-1; no definite D call. The CDR3 has 13 amino acids. Germline V gene lookup returns CDR1 LGHNT and CDR2 FRNRAP. V was clipped by 3 bases and J by 0 bases, with 3 bases between them. The DNA for the CDR3 is TGTGCTAGTGGTTTAAGCTCCTACAATGAGCAGTTCTTC. Translated, it gives CASGLSSYNEQFF.

The table lists this clonotype with a few counts. The V and J genes are TRBV7-3 and TRBJ2-1, with 13 positions matching TRBD2. Germline V lookup: CDR1 SGHTA, CDR2 FQGTGA. V was clipped by 2 bases and J by 9 bases; unmatched bases: 4. This CDR3 comprises 15 residues. The CDR3 DNA reads as TGTGCCAGCAGCTTATGGACTAGCGGGAGAGGTGAGCAGTTCTTC. Its protein is CASSLWTSGRGEQFF.

At least ten counts were recorded for this clonotype. In DNA, the CDR3 is TGTGCCAGCAGTGAAGCGAAACTAGCCATCACAGATACGCAGTATTTT. It yields the protein CASSEAKLAITDTQYF. V and J are TRBV6-1 and TRBJ2-3; D might be TRBD2 (6 bases). Between the trimmed V and J ends, which lost 0 bases and 2 bases, there was a span of 12 bases. The CDR3 is 16 residues long. In germline, CDR1 is MNHNS, CDR2 SASEGT.

This clonotype has more than one count but fewer than ten. CDR3 sequence reads: CSARDPGTGGFSEQFF. CDR3 bases: TGCAGTGCTAGAGATCCCGGGACAGGGGGGTTTTCTGAGCAGTTCTTC. The V gene is TRBV20-1, the J gene TRBJ2-1; 11 bases fit TRBD1. CDR1 and CDR2 (germline): DFQATT, SNEGSKA (reference sequence). The CDR3 totals 16 residues. Trimming removed 0 bases from V and 9 bases from J; junction bases left unmatched: 10.

This clonotype occurred a few times. The V gene is TRBV29-1, the J gene TRBJ2-1; D remains unclear. Trimming pared 2 bases from V and 2 bases from J, leaving 16 bases between. The CDR3 runs 16 residues. Germline CDR1 is SQVTM and CDR2 is ANQGSEA. The CDR3 DNA sequence: TGCAGCGTTGAATCTCTCCAGCGAGCCGCCTACAATGAGCAGTTCTTC. This sequence encodes CSVESLQRAAYNEQFF.

This clonotype was observed a few times. The gene calls are TRBV4-3 and TRBJ2-6, with D possibly matching TRBD1 (6 bases). V gave up 6 bases and J gave up 4 bases, with 16 bases separating them. The CDR3 has 16 amino acids. Germline CDR1 LGHNA, CDR2 YSLEER. CDR3 sequence: CASSQVGAGGANVLTF. CDR3 bases: TGCGCCAGCAGTCAGGTGGGGGCTGGGGGGGCCAACGTCCTGACTTTC.

The chain combines TRBV6-1 with TRBJ1-1, with TRBD1 as a possible D gene (6 bases). This CDR3 has 12 residues. Per the germline V gene, CDR1 is MNHNS and CDR2 is SASEGT. V dropped 10 bases and J dropped 7 bases, with 16 bases sitting between them. Written as DNA, the CDR3 is TGTGCCACCTCTCGGGGGCAGGGTGAAGCTTTCTTT. Encoded protein: CATSRGQGEAFF.